This section outlines one T cell receptor (beta chain) sequence together with its context. The antigen remains undetermined. This specimen belongs to a study of T cell responses to AZD1222 COVID-19 vaccine. CDR1 and CDR2 from the germline V gene are SGHNT and YYREEE (reference sequence). The CDR3 is 13 residues long. V was trimmed by 2 bases and J by 2 bases, leaving 7 bases between them. Data came from immunoSEQ multiplex PCR; TCRdb stores just in-frame clones and leaves some out. The sample lists 180,000 or so clones, more than 85% occurring once. Second-dose timings of about 4 or about 12 weeks were pooled. Study findings and constraints: Receipt of two AZD1222 doses was followed by a rise in Spike-specific TCR breadth and depth. There were vaccine-associated CD4 TCRs across spike, dominant at 160-218 and 743-854. Clonal diversity was possibly underestimated, and the donors were mostly white British, with more females.

The receptor comes from an adult who received the AZD1222 COVID-19 vaccine. The sample here was peripheral blood, taken 28 days after the second AZD1222 dose. The V and J genes are TRBV5-4 and TRBJ1-1; D gene uncertain. CDR3 sequence (DNA): TGTGCCAGCAGCTTTGATTCAAACACTGAAGCTTTCTTT. This encodes CASSFDSNTEAFF.